This TCR beta chain was identified in a study of shared T cell receptors in the human thymus. Sequencing used immunoSEQ multiplex PCR; TCRdb keeps in-frame clones, though not all of them. Found here are 650,000 to 950,000 clones, around 85% of them singletons; the top ten hold around 0.0099%. V was trimmed by 6 bases and J by 6 bases, leaving 15 bases between them. The CDR3 is 15 residues long. Germline lookup yields CDR1 MRHNA and CDR2 SNTAGT. The data also belong to a second study, concerning human thymus T cells. That source notes: Donation came from healthy Finnish infants having corrective surgery for congenital heart defects. In corrective heart surgery, resections were taken, and these provided the thymus tissue. Apparent skewing of V and J gene usage characterized both thymic and blood repertoires. Unrelated individuals were reported by related research to share highly overlapping thymic repertoires.

The chain couples TRBV6-4 to TRBJ1-6; maybe TRBD1 (6 bases). Material: thymocytes. This sequence originates from a girl in the first two years of life with a congenital heart defect. CDR3 region: CASRETGQPNSPLHF. The CDR3 nucleotides read TGTGCCAGCAGAGAAACCGGACAGCCTAATTCACCCCTCCACTTT.